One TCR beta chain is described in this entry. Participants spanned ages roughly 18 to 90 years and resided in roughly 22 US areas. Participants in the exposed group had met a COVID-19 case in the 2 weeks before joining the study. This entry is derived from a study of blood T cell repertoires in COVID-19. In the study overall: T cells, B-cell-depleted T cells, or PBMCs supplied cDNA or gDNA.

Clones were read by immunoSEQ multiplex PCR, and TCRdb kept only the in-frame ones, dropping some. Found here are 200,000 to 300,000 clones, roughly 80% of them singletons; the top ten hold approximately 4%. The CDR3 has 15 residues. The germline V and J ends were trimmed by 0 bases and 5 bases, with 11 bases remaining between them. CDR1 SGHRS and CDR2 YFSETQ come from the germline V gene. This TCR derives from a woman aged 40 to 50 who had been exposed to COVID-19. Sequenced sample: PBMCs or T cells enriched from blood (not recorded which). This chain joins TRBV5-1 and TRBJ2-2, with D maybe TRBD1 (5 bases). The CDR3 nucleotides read TGCGCCAGCAGCTTGGATTTGGACACGACCGGGGAGCTGTTTTTT. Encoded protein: CASSLDLDTTGELFF.